This T cell receptor (beta chain) was observed in a study of T cell changes during pregnancy in multiple sclerosis. Some clones are missing from TCRdb's copy, which holds only in-frame ones; the method was immunoSEQ multiplex PCR. The repertoire holds tens of thousands of clones, with 85% to 90% as singletons. The V and J ends lost 5 bases and 0 bases respectively, with 11 bases between them. The CDR3 is made up of 14 amino acids. Germline V gene data show CDR1 as LNHDA and CDR2 as SQIVND (reference sequence). This specimen consisted of peripheral blood, obtained after pregnancy. The TCR comes from a female donor in good health, enrolled as a control in a pregnancy study. This sequence joins TRBV19 and TRBJ2-7; the D gene is possibly TRBD1 (7 bases). The CDR3 loop is CASSPRDSSYEQYF. CDR3 nucleotide sequence: TGTGCCAGTAGTCCGCGGGACAGCTCCTACGAGCAGTACTTC.